Sequencing of this T cell receptor (beta chain) was carried out in a study of CD8 T cells in ankylosing spondylitis. Study-wide results and limits: Among TCR beta sequences, a motif of roughly 8 highly homologous variants appeared characteristic of ankylosing spondylitis blood. Researchers reportedly found disease-linked clones significantly enriched in matched ankylosing spondylitis synovial fluid. Those disease-linked clones were CD8+; they were also relatively rare in peripheral blood. There were earlier reports of some motif variants in reactive arthritis synovial fluid and blood.

Germline V gene sequence: CDR1 MNHNS, CDR2 SASEGT. This CDR3 spans 13 amino acids. V lost 9 bases to trimming and J lost 6 bases, with 18 bases between them. This clonotype appeared a few times. The antigen remains undetermined. A quantitative 5'-RACE method, one with molecular barcodes, was used to make TCR beta libraries. TCRdb itself ran the 5' RACE reads through MiXCR, one entry per CDR3 protein. The data contain 750,000 to 850,000 distinct CDR3 sequences, approximately 12% of them singletons. The origin of this receptor is a male donor with ankylosing spondylitis. The V and J genes are TRBV6-1 and TRBJ2-7; D may be TRBD1 or TRBD2 (6 bases each). Material for sequencing was blood, either unsorted or a sorted T cell fraction (not recorded which). Written as DNA, the CDR3 is TGTGCCAGTACATGGACCGGGGGCGGCGAGCAGTACTTC. It encodes CASTWTGGGEQYF.